The subject of this entry is one T cell receptor beta chain. Within the sample, other DNA sequences also encode this same CDR3. In the authors' methods: Amplification of reference gene primers provided the estimated nucleated cell counts. The repertoire was sequenced with immunoSEQ multiplex PCR; TCRdb's copy has only in-frame clones and lacks some. Clonal size and the V and J genes are those of that table, whereas D and trimming came from the DNA. This table holds a few hundred thousand clones, 85% to 90% found once. Cohort allocation depended upon clinical history that participants reported. A case of COVID-19 had been met by exposed participants within 2 weeks before study entry. The data originate from a study of blood T cell repertoires in COVID-19. Study details: T cells, B-cell-depleted T cells, or PBMCs supplied cDNA or gDNA.

Germline lookup yields CDR1 SGHRS and CDR2 YFSETQ. The CDR3 sequence is 13 residues long. The germline V and J ends were trimmed by 3 bases and 0 bases, with 6 bases remaining between them. The genes are TRBV5-1 and TRBJ1-2, with D perhaps matching TRBD1 (6 bases). This receptor was taken from a woman in her twenties or thirties who had been exposed to COVID-19. Sequenced material: PBMCs or T cells enriched from blood (not recorded which). The CDR3 DNA reads as TGCGCCAGCAGCTCAGGGGCTAACTATGGCTACACCTTC. This gives the protein CASSSGANYGYTF.